The TCR beta chain described here comes from a study of early T cells in non-severe SARS-CoV-2 infection. V lost 4 bases and J 3 bases, leaving 21 bases between the germline ends. Germline lookup yields CDR1 SGHVS and CDR2 FNYEAQ. The length of the CDR3 is 17 residues. In TCRdb, the 5' RACE reads were re-called with MiXCR into one record per CDR3 protein. The data hold approximately 28,000 distinct CDR3 sequences, with 3.5% to 5.5% observed a single time. The clonotype originates from an adult who was a healthcare worker with PCR-confirmed SARS-CoV-2 infection or an uninfected control (not recorded which). The material sequenced was whole blood, taken at baseline. The V gene is TRBV7-6, the J gene TRBJ2-5; the D gene could be TRBD1 or TRBD2 (5 bases each). The CDR3: CASSYHPLRGREETQYF. As DNA, the CDR3 is TGTGCCAGCAGCTACCACCCGTTGAGGGGCAGGGAAGAGACCCAGTACTTC. Full variable domain (remainder filled in from reference TRBV7-6 and TRBJ2-5): GAGVSQSPRYKVTKRGQDVALRCDPISGHVSLYWYRQALGQGPEFLTYFNYEAQQDKSGLPNDRFSAERPEGSISTLTIQRTEQRDSAMYRCASSYHPLRGREETQYFGPGTRLLVL.